The clone carrying this T cell receptor beta chain has more than one count but fewer than ten. What it binds is unknown. At one of its ends the junction is not consistent with the germline gene, which may arise from a read error. Hyperthyroidism was newly diagnosed in patients aged 18 to 65 (duration under 2 months). These data belong to a study of T cells in Graves' hyperthyroidism and ophthalmopathy. Study observations and caveats: Blood samples included most of the expanded thyroid clonotypes exceeding 0.001. Ophthalmopathy prediction by the model preceded onset by a median roughly 6 months.

Germline values: CDR1 SNHLY, CDR2 FYNNEI. This CDR3 contains 17 residues. It was RNA transcripts that yielded the amplified TCR beta CDR3 regions. With the HTBI primer set, the TCR CDR3 went through a first round of RT-PCR. TCRdb used MiXCR to reprocess the multiplex PCR reads, holding one entry per CDR3 protein. The table shows hundreds of thousands of distinct CDR3 sequences, with 14% occurring only once. The chain employs TRBV2 and TRBJ2-3, with TRBD2 as a possible D gene (6 bases). This receptor was obtained from a woman aged 18-29 years with Graves' hyperthyroidism. The specimen was blood. CDR3 protein: CASSTPSWRATTGTQYF. CDR3 DNA sequence: TGTGCCAGCAGTACCCCAAGCTGGAGGGCAACCACAGGTACGCAGTATTTT.